A single sample is the source of the 18 T cell receptor beta chains below, sequenced in a study of OX40 agonist ivuxolimab in advanced cancers. Clones were sequenced by immunoSEQ multiplex PCR, and TCRdb holds only the in-frame ones, with some missing. Of about 36,000 clones in the sample, approximately 79% were seen once. The input for sequencing was CD4+ or CD8+ T cells sorted from blood, taken in a trial of the OX40 agonist ivuxolimab. The receptors were gathered from an adult with an advanced solid tumor such as melanoma, head and neck, liver or kidney cancer.

The chain is built from TRBV6-6 and TRBJ2-2; D gene unclear. V was shortened by 5 bases and J by 0 bases, with 13 bases between the two germline ends. Germline-derived CDR1 and CDR2 are MNHNY and SVGAGI (reference sequence). The CDR3 covers 16 residues. The CDR3 region is CASSRAGRANTGELFF. The CDR3 nucleotides are TGTGCCAGCAGTAGGGCTGGACGGGCGAACACCGGGGAGCTGTTTTTT.

The chain carries TRBV2 and TRBJ2-3; D not certain. The germline gives CDR1 SNHLY, CDR2 FYNNEI. CDR3 length: 10 amino acids. Trimming left V 6 bases short and J 4 bases short, with 2 bases between. The CDR3 nucleotides read TGTGCCAGCAGGGCAGATACGCAGTATTTT. It specifies CASRADTQYF.

The CDR3 reads CASTKGLAGAYEQYF. The CDR3 nucleotides read TGTGCCAGCACCAAAGGACTAGCGGGGGCCTACGAGCAGTACTTC. This chain links TRBV27 with TRBJ2-7; 13 bases agree with TRBD2. The CDR3 extends over 15 amino acids. Germline CDR1 is MNHEY and CDR2 is SMNVEV (reference sequence). V dropped 7 bases and J dropped 2; count of bases not matched to a gene: 5.

This rearrangement joins TRBV11-2 to TRBJ2-5; weak D call: TRBD1 (6 bases). V gave up 1 base and J gave up 1 base, with 13 bases separating them. From germline, CDR1 is SGHAT and CDR2 FQNNGV. The CDR3 runs 16 residues. As DNA, the CDR3 is TGTGCCAGCAGCTTAGGGACAGTGCCCTCCCAAGAGACCCAGTACTTC. Protein: CASSLGTVPSQETQYF.

V is TRBV6-5 and J is TRBJ2-1, with D possibly matching TRBD1 (6 bases). The CDR3 totals 13 residues. CDR1 is MNHEY and CDR2 is SVGAGI in the germline V gene. V was pared by 11 bases and J by 1 base, with 12 bases between. The CDR3: CACKGGSYNEQFF. In DNA, the CDR3 is TGTGCCTGCAAAGGGGGTTCCTACAATGAGCAGTTCTTC.

The gene calls are TRBV6-5 and TRBJ2-1, with TRBD2 matching over 10 bases. Germline lookup yields CDR1 MNHEY and CDR2 SVGAGI. This CDR3 region has 16 residues. With V trimmed by 4 bases and J by 9 bases, 12 bases remained unmatched. The CDR3 nucleotides are TGTGCCAGCAGTTCCCCCAGAGCGGGGGGGCAGGGTGAGCAGTTCTTC. This sequence encodes CASSSPRAGGQGEQFF.

The V gene is TRBV7-9, the J gene TRBJ1-2; no firm D call. V gave up 5 bases and J gave up 4 bases, with 8 bases separating them. Germline CDR1 reads SEHNR; CDR2 reads FQNEAQ (reference sequence). The CDR3 sequence is 12 residues long. The CDR3, as DNA: TGTGCCAGCAGCCGAGAGGGCTATGGCTACACCTTC. Translated: CASSREGYGYTF.

This clone has a handful of counts. V is TRBV14 and J is TRBJ2-3; D possibly corresponds to TRBD1 (6 bases). Germline CDR1 and CDR2: SGHDN and FVKESK. This CDR3 comprises 16 residues. Trimming removed 5 bases from V and 2 bases from J, with 17 bases in between. The CDR3 DNA follows: TGTGCCAGCAGCGAGGCCGGGACACCCGCCACAGATACGCAGTATTTT. Its protein is CASSEAGTPATDTQYF.

By sample fraction, this clone is large. The chain joins TRBV9 to TRBJ2-2; 12 nucleotides agree with TRBD2. V trimming: 3 bases; J trimming: 4 bases; junction bases outside the gene matches: 4. The V gene's germline CDR1 is SGDLS and CDR2 YYNGEE. CDR3 length: 16 residues. The CDR3 DNA reads TGTGCCAGCAGCGCTAGCGGGGGGGCGGGCACCGGGGAGCTGTTTTTT. Residues: CASSASGGAGTGELFF.

The rearrangement links TRBV29-1 to TRBJ1-2; D is perhaps TRBD1 (6 bases). Trimming pared 8 bases from V and 7 bases from J, leaving 11 bases between. The CDR3 is 10 residues long. Germline CDR1 is SQVTM and CDR2 is ANQGSEA. This CDR3 is CSINRAGYTF. CDR3 coding DNA: TGCAGCATAAACAGGGCTGGCTACACCTTC. Full variable domain (remainder filled in from reference TRBV29-1 and TRBJ1-2): SAVISQKPSRDICQRGTSLTIQCQVDSQVTMMFWYRQQPGQSLTLIATANQGSEATYESGFVIDKFPISRPNLTFSTLTVSNMSPEDSSIYLCSINRAGYTFGSGTRLTVV.

The chain employs TRBV5-6 and TRBJ1-1; a possible D gene is TRBD1 (5 bases). CDR1 SGHDT and CDR2 YYEEEE come from the germline V gene. V lost 5 bases, J lost 5 bases, and 16 bases lay in between. CDR3 length equals 14 residues. The CDR3 bases are TGTGCCAGCAGTGTGACCAGGGTATCGACTGAAGCTTTCTTT. It encodes CASSVTRVSTEAFF.

The rearrangement links TRBV14 to TRBJ1-4, with D maybe TRBD1 (5 bases). CDR1 and CDR2 from the germline V gene are SGHDN and FVKESK. V lost 2 bases, J lost 5 bases, and 9 bases lay in between. There are 14 residues in the CDR3. CDR3 in DNA: TGTGCCAGCAGCCAAAGGGGAGGAAATGAAAAACTGTTTTTT. Translation gives CASSQRGGNEKLFF.

The CDR3 DNA reads as TGTGCCAGCAGCCGACAGGTTACTAATGAAAAACTGTTTTTT. As protein: CASSRQVTNEKLFF. The genes are TRBV28 and TRBJ1-4; TRBD1 is a possible D gene (6 bases). Trimming stripped 6 bases from V and 2 bases from J, with 10 bases between. Germline loops: CDR1 MDHEN, CDR2 SYDVKM. There are 14 residues in the CDR3.

This clone was seen a single time. This chain uses TRBV18 with TRBJ1-2, with 7 positions matching TRBD1. The CDR3 spans 14 residues. Germline CDR1 and CDR2: KGHSH and LQKENI. Trimming cost V 3 bases and J 1 base; bases outside gene matches: 2. CDR3 coding DNA: TGTGCCAGCTCACCCGGACAGGTTAACTATGGCTACACCTTC. Translating gives CASSPGQVNYGYTF. The entire variable domain, with the rest obtained from reference TRBV18 and TRBJ1-2, is as follows: NAGVMQNPRHLVRRRGQEARLRCSPMKGHSHVYWYRQLPEEGLKFMVYLQKENIIDESGMPKERFSAEFPKEGPSILRIQQVVRGDSAAYFCASSPGQVNYGYTFGSGTRLTVV.

The chain uses TRBV30 and TRBJ1-1; no definite D call. CDR1 and CDR2 (germline): GTSNPN, SVGIG (reference sequence). The CDR3 has 13 residues. V was clipped by 3 bases and J by 0 bases, with 8 bases between them. The CDR3 nucleotides read TGTGCCTGGAGCGAAAGCATGAACACTGAAGCTTTCTTT. Amino acid sequence: CAWSESMNTEAFF.

This rearrangement joins TRBV4-2 to TRBJ2-7; 10 bases are shared with TRBD1. V was clipped by 0 bases and J by 2 bases; unmatched bases: 7. Germline CDR1 reads LGHNA; CDR2 reads YNFKEQ. The CDR3 runs to 17 residues. The CDR3 reads CASSQERIGTGAYEQYF. In DNA form, the CDR3 reads TGTGCCAGCAGCCAAGAGAGGATCGGGACAGGGGCCTACGAGCAGTACTTC.

The chain couples TRBV5-1 to TRBJ2-1, with 11 bases aligning to TRBD2. Germline CDR1 SGHRS, CDR2 YFSETQ. There are 15 residues in the CDR3. J lost 8 bases, V lost 5 bases, and 9 bases had no gene match. The CDR3 reads CASRAGTSGMDEQFF. The CDR3, as DNA: TGCGCCAGCAGGGCCGGGACTAGCGGTATGGATGAGCAGTTCTTC.

This clone was recorded only once. The chain has TRBV7-1 and TRBJ1-2; D gene ambiguous. TRBV7-1 carries the ORF label, with uncertain function. This CDR3 is built from 15 residues. V lost 6 bases and J lost 2, with 16 bases in between. This chain's CDR3 is CASRIDEEPNYGYTF. DNA of the CDR3: TGTGCCAGCAGAATTGACGAGGAACCCAACTATGGCTACACCTTC.